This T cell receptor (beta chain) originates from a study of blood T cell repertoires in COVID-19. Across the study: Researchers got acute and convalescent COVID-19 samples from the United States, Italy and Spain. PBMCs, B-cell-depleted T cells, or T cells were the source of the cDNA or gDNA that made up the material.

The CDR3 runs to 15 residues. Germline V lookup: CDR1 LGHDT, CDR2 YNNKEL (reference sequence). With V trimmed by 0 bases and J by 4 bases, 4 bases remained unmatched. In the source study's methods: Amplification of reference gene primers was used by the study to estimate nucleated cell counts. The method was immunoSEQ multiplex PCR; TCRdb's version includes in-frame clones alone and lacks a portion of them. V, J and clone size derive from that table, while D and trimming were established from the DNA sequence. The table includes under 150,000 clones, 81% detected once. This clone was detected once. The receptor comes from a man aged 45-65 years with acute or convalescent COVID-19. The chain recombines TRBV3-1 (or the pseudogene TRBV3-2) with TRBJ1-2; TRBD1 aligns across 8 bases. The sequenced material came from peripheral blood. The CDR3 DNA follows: TGTGCCAGCAGCCAAGATGGACAGGGTTTCTATGGCTACACCTTC. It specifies CASSQDGQGFYGYTF.